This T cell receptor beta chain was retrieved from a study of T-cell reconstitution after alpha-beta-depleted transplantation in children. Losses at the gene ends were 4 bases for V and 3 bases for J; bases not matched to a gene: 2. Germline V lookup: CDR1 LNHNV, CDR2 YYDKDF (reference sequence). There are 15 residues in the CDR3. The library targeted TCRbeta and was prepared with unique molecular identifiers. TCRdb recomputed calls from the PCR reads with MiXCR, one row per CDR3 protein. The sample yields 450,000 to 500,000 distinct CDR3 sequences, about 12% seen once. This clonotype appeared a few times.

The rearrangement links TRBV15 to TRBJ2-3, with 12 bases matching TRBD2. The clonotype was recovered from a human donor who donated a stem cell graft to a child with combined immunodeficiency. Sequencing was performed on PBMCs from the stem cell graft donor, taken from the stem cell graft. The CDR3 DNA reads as TGTGCCACCAGCATCGGGACTAGCGGGACAGATACGCAGTATTTT. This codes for CATSIGTSGTDTQYF.